Below, 9 T cell receptor beta chains from the same sample are listed, as sequenced in a study of OX40 agonist ivuxolimab in advanced cancers. Measured with immunoSEQ multiplex PCR; TCRdb has only the in-frame clones, and not every one. The sample holds roughly 63,000 clones, around 83% seen once. This specimen was CD4+ or CD8+ T cells sorted from blood, taken in a trial of the OX40 agonist ivuxolimab. The receptors here all came from an adult with an advanced solid tumor such as melanoma, head and neck, liver or kidney cancer.

V and J are TRBV30 and TRBJ2-3; D is perhaps TRBD1 (6 bases). The CDR3 contains 13 residues. Between the trimmed V and J ends, which lost 5 bases and 0 bases, there was a span of 9 bases. Germline assignment: CDR1 GTSNPN and CDR2 SVGIG (reference sequence). As DNA, the CDR3 is TGTGCCTGGCGACAGGCTAGCACAGATACGCAGTATTTT. This codes for CAWRQASTDTQYF.

This chain connects TRBV7-3 to TRBJ2-3, with TRBD2 identical over 11 bases. J was trimmed by 2 bases and V by 6 bases; bases with no gene match: 4. The CDR3 is made up of 15 amino acids. CDR1 and CDR2 from the germline V gene are SGHTA and FQGTGA. CDR3 residues: CASSSSGGNTDTQYF. DNA for the CDR3: TGTGCCAGCAGTTCTAGCGGGGGGAACACAGATACGCAGTATTTT.

This clone occurred once. In DNA, the CDR3 is TGTGCCTGGACATCTGGGAACGGCTACACCTTC. It specifies CAWTSGNGYTF. The V and J genes are TRBV30 and TRBJ1-2; D is ambiguous. Trimming removed 4 bases from V and 8 bases from J, with 11 bases in between. Germline assignment: CDR1 GTSNPN and CDR2 SVGIG (reference sequence). CDR3 size: 11 residues. Full variable domain (remainder filled in from reference TRBV30 and TRBJ1-2): SQTIHQWPATLVQPVGSPLSLECTVEGTSNPNLYWYRQAAGRGLQLLFYSVGIGQISSEVPQNLSASRPQDRQFILSSKKLLLSDSGFYLCAWTSGNGYTFGSGTRLTVV.

This clone was counted between two and nine times. The V gene is TRBV29-1, the J gene TRBJ2-5; D unclear. Germline-derived CDR1 and CDR2 are SQVTM and ANQGSEA. There are 12 residues in the CDR3. Trimming cost V 4 bases and J 6 bases, with 12 bases left between them. The DNA for the CDR3 is TGCAGCGTTGTTGTTGGTAGGCAGACCCAGTACTTC. This sequence encodes CSVVVGRQTQYF.

The rearrangement links TRBV4-2 to TRBJ2-7, with D possibly TRBD1 on 6 matching bases. The CDR3 contains 12 residues. Germline V lookup: CDR1 LGHNA, CDR2 YNFKEQ. V lost 5 bases and J lost 6, with 11 bases in between. The CDR3 here is CASSSTGLEQYF. The CDR3 DNA reads as TGTGCCAGCAGCTCGACAGGTCTCGAGCAGTACTTC.

The chain employs TRBV28 and TRBJ2-3; maybe TRBD1 (6 bases). The CDR3 consists of 15 residues. Deletions cut 5 bases from V and 1 base from J, with 13 bases between. Germline V gene sequence: CDR1 MDHEN, CDR2 SYDVKM. Written as DNA, the CDR3 is TGTGCCAGCAGTCAACAGGGCAGGGGCACAGATACGCAGTATTTT. As protein: CASSQQGRGTDTQYF.

The chain is built from TRBV7-9 and TRBJ2-7; unclear D gene. The germline V gene encodes CDR1 SEHNR and CDR2 FQNEAQ (reference sequence). There are 15 residues in the CDR3. V lost 1 base to trimming and J lost 0 bases, with 10 bases between them. This CDR3 reads CASSLDRTSSYEQYF. The CDR3 bases are TGTGCCAGCAGCTTAGACAGAACCAGCTCCTACGAGCAGTACTTC.

This chain joins TRBV9 and TRBJ1-2; TRBD1 is a possible D gene (6 bases). The V and J ends lost 0 bases and 4 bases respectively, with 13 bases between them. The V gene's germline CDR1 is SGDLS and CDR2 YYNGEE. The CDR3 runs 15 residues. CDR3 DNA: TGTGCCAGCAGCGTAGGGACAGCGGTAGGCTATGGCTACACCTTC. As protein: CASSVGTAVGYGYTF.

The V call is TRBV2, the J call TRBJ2-2; the match to TRBD2 covers 10 bases. The V and J ends lost 4 bases and 4 bases, in that order; junction bases with no gene match: 9. The CDR3 covers 17 residues. Germline CDR1 SNHLY, CDR2 FYNNEI. CDR3 residues: CASSGDSGGIVTGELFF. DNA for the CDR3: TGTGCCAGCAGTGGCGATAGCGGGGGGATCGTCACCGGGGAGCTGTTTTTT.